The 17 T cell receptor beta chains given below trace back to one sample, sequenced in a study of shared clonotypes between healthy human individuals. The table came from immunoSEQ multiplex PCR; TCRdb's copy has only in-frame clones and leaves some out. The data contain about 510,000 clones, about 96% of them singletons. The material sequenced was naive CD4+ T cells sorted from blood. Subset of the sample: CD45RA+ positively selected. The origin of the receptors is a woman under 40 in good health.

This chain joins TRBV4-2 and TRBJ2-2, with 8 positions matching TRBD1. Germline values: CDR1 LGHNA, CDR2 YNFKEQ. The J segment lost 4 bases and the V segment lost 5 bases, leaving 3 bases of the junction unmatched. This CDR3 comprises 14 residues. In DNA form, the CDR3 reads TGTGCCAGCAGCAAGGACAGGGCCACCGGGGAGCTGTTTTTT. Protein: CASSKDRATGELFF.

The chain has TRBV27 and TRBJ1-6; D might be TRBD1 (5 bases). Germline loops: CDR1 MNHEY, CDR2 SMNVEV (reference sequence). This CDR3 region has 14 residues. V shed 4 bases and J shed 8 bases, with 12 bases lying between them. In nucleotides, the CDR3 is TGTGCCAGCAGTTGGACACCGTCGGATTCACCCCTCCACTTT. Its translation: CASSWTPSDSPLHF.

As DNA, the CDR3 is TGTGCCAGCAGTGCCCTAGCGGGATTTGACGAGCAGTACTTC. Translated: CASSALAGFDEQYF. The rearrangement links TRBV27 to TRBJ2-5; 9 bases match TRBD2. The closer fit of TRBJ2-7 to the DNA end suggests the J call may be wrong. Germline V gene data show CDR1 as MNHEY and CDR2 as SMNVEV (reference sequence). The CDR3 is 14 amino acids.

V usage is TRBV6-5 and J usage is TRBJ1-3, with 7 nucleotides matching TRBD1. Germline CDR1 and CDR2: MNHEY and SVGAGI. This CDR3 has 13 amino acids. With 4 bases clipped from V and 7 bases from J, the junction kept 4 bases outside the gene matches. CDR3 sequence reads: CASSFDRANTIYF. The CDR3 bases are TGTGCCAGCAGTTTCGACAGGGCGAACACCATATATTTT.

In its sample, this clone was seen once. This chain links TRBV2 with TRBJ1-5; D unclear. CDR3 length: 15 amino acids. Germline V gives CDR1 SNHLY, CDR2 FYNNEI. V was pared by 2 bases and J by 3 bases, with 11 bases between. In DNA, the CDR3 is TGTGCCAGCAGTGAAAGCCAGGCGATCAATCAGCCCCAGCATTTT. Protein: CASSESQAINQPQHF.

This chain connects TRBV29-1 to TRBJ1-3, with D possibly TRBD1 on 5 matching bases. Germline CDR1 is SQVTM and CDR2 is ANQGSEA. The CDR3 length is 13 residues. Trimming pared 3 bases from V and 1 base from J, leaving 7 bases between. This CDR3 reads CSVDGASGNTIYF. CDR3 nucleotide sequence: TGCAGCGTTGATGGGGCGTCTGGAAACACCATATATTTT.

This sequence joins TRBV2 and TRBJ2-5; tentatively, D is TRBD2 (5 bases). Judging by the DNA end, TRBJ2-7 fits better; the J call may be wrong. Germline values: CDR1 SNHLY, CDR2 FYNNEI. The CDR3 loop spans 14 amino acids. As DNA, the CDR3 is TGTGCCAGCAGTGAGGGAGTTCCCGCCTACGAGCAGTACTTC. It encodes CASSEGVPAYEQYF.

The chain combines TRBV10-3 with TRBJ2-2; possibly TRBD1 or TRBD2 for D (6 bases each). Germline V gene lookup returns CDR1 ENHRY and CDR2 SYGVKD. Trimming removed 10 bases at V and 6 bases at J, with 18 bases between. The CDR3 loop spans 14 amino acids. The chain's CDR3 is CATGGGTYPGELFF. The CDR3 DNA sequence: TGTGCCACCGGGGGCGGGACCTATCCCGGGGAGCTGTTTTTT.

The chain uses TRBV11-1 and TRBJ2-7; 8 bases match TRBD2. Germline trimming cut 1 base from V and 4 bases from J; bases unmatched to any gene: 3. Germline loops: CDR1 SGHAT, CDR2 FQDESV (reference sequence). The CDR3 has 14 amino acids. The CDR3 sequence is CASSLGGRLYEQYF. CDR3 in DNA: TGTGCCAGCAGCTTAGGCGGGAGGCTGTACGAGCAGTACTTC.

This chain joins TRBV28 and TRBJ1-2; D gene unclear. This CDR3 spans 15 amino acids. Between the trimmed V and J ends, which lost 6 bases and 2 bases, there was a span of 16 bases. Germline V lookup: CDR1 MDHEN, CDR2 SYDVKM. The CDR3 DNA sequence: TGTGCCAGCAGCCCCCCTGTTGTGGGAAACTATGGCTACACCTTC. As protein: CASSPPVVGNYGYTF.

The chain couples TRBV11-2 to TRBJ1-2; D is unresolved. The V end lost 3 bases, the J end lost 3 bases, and 8 bases lay between the germline ends. This CDR3 is built from 13 residues. Germline V lookup: CDR1 SGHAT, CDR2 FQNNGV. In DNA, the CDR3 is TGTGCCAGCAGCTTCGGGGAGGACTATGGCTACACCTTC. Translated, it gives CASSFGEDYGYTF.

The rearrangement links TRBV28 to TRBJ2-1; no reliable D call. V lost 2 bases, J lost 5 bases, and 10 bases lay in between. The V gene's germline CDR1 is MDHEN and CDR2 SYDVKM. This CDR3 has 14 amino acids. This CDR3 is CASSLPYSHNEQFF. DNA for the CDR3: TGTGCCAGCAGTTTACCTTACTCTCACAATGAGCAGTTCTTC. The full variable domain, completed using reference TRBV28 and TRBJ2-1, is DVKVTQSSRYLVKRTGEKVFLECVQDMDHENMFWYRQDPGLGLRLIYFSYDVKMKEKGDIPEGYSVSREKKERFSLILESASTNQTSMYLCASSLPYSHNEQFFGPGTRLTVL.

This chain links TRBV5-5 with TRBJ1-5; D is possibly TRBD1 (6 bases). Germline V CDR1 and CDR2: SGHKS, YYEKEE (reference sequence). V shed 1 base and J shed 2 bases, with 13 bases lying between them. The CDR3 spans 16 residues. The CDR3 DNA follows: TGTGCCAGCAGCTTGCTACAGGGCGGCGGCAATCAGCCCCAGCATTTT. Translated, it gives CASSLLQGGGNQPQHF. Supplemented by reference TRBV5-5 and TRBJ1-5, the full variable domain reads DAGVTQSPTHLIKTRGQQVTLRCSPISGHKSVSWYQQVLGQGPQFIFQYYEKEERGRGNFPDRFSARQFPNYSSELNVNALLLGDSALYLCASSLLQGGGNQPQHFGDGTRLSIL.

This clone was detected only once. The chain is built from TRBV28 and TRBJ2-7; possibly TRBD2 for D (6 bases). Germline V gene data show CDR1 as MDHEN and CDR2 as SYDVKM. CDR3 length: 15 amino acids. V shed 10 bases and J shed 3 bases, with 22 bases lying between them. In DNA, the CDR3 is TGTGCCATCAGACGTGGAACGTCCGGGAGCTACGAGCAGTACTTC. Translated: CAIRRGTSGSYEQYF.

This CDR3 reads CASSLTAGVPATQYF. The CDR3 DNA reads as TGTGCCAGCAGCTTAACCGCGGGAGTGCCAGCGACGCAGTATTTT. V and J are TRBV11-2 and TRBJ2-3; 7 bases fit TRBD2. The CDR3 runs to 15 residues. V was pared by 2 bases and J by 9 bases, with 11 bases of the junction left unmatched. CDR1 is SGHAT, CDR2 FQNNGV, per germline. The full variable domain, rest sourced from reference TRBV11-2 and TRBJ2-3, is EAGVAQSPRYKIIEKRQSVAFWCNPISGHATLYWYQQILGQGPKLLIQFQNNGVVDDSQLPKDRFSAERLKGVDSTLKIQPAKLEDSAVYLCASSLTAGVPATQYFGPGTRLTVL.

As concerns this clone: Other DNA sequences from this sample encode an identical CDR3 as well. This chain joins TRBV7-9 and TRBJ2-5; D is uncertain. This CDR3 is 11 amino acids long. Germline loops: CDR1 SEHNR, CDR2 FQNEAQ (reference sequence). V lost 4 bases, J lost 3 bases, and 3 bases lay in between. CDR3 in DNA: TGTGCCAGCAGCTCGGAAGAGACCCAGTACTTC. This encodes CASSSEETQYF. Supplemented by reference TRBV7-9 and TRBJ2-5, the full variable domain reads DTGVSQNPRHKITKRGQNVTFRCDPISEHNRLYWYRQTLGQGPEFLTYFQNEAQLEKSRLLSDRFSAERPKGSFSTLEIQRTEQGDSAMYLCASSSEETQYFGPGTRLLVL.

The V and J genes are TRBV2 and TRBJ1-2; D gene ambiguous. In germline, CDR1 is SNHLY, CDR2 FYNNEI. This CDR3 spans 11 amino acids. The germline V and J ends were trimmed by 6 bases and 8 bases, with 10 bases remaining between them. CDR3 nucleotides: TGTGCCAGCAGGTCGACCGGGGGCTACACCTTC. The encoded protein is CASRSTGGYTF.